A selection of T cell receptor beta chains follows, all from one sample in a study of T cell changes during pregnancy in multiple sclerosis. Profiling relied on immunoSEQ multiplex PCR, and the TCRdb table lists in-frame clones only, not all of them. The sample yields about 120,000 clones, approximately 93% seen once. The sequencing used peripheral blood, collected before pregnancy. The receptors stem from a female donor with multiple sclerosis, enrolled in a pregnancy study. CDR3s include the opening cysteine and the closing phenylalanine or tryptophan. The D gene is left open where the match is weak. Where a row states a size, it is once, few, many or the class of an expanded clone; other rows omit it.

. | TRBJ2-7 | TRBD2 | TRBV28 | TGTGCCAGCAGTTCACTGACTAGCGGGAGGCTATACGAGCAGTACTTC | CASSSLTSGRLYEQYF
. | TRBJ2-5 | . | TRBV19 | TGTGCCAGTAGTGGCGGATTAGGAGAGACCCAGTACTTC | CASSGGLGETQYF
. | TRBJ1-1 | . | TRBV5-4 | TGTGCCAGCATTTCGGGGGGGAACACTGAAGCTTTCTTT | CASISGGNTEAFF
. | TRBJ2-1 | TRBD2 | TRBV29-1 | TGCAGCGTTGATAAACTAGCGGGAGGGCTAATCAATGAGCAGTTCTTC | CSVDKLAGGLINEQFF
. | TRBJ1-4 | . | TRBV6-5 | TGTGCCAGCAGTGGAGGTGAAAAACTGTTTTTT | CASSGGEKLFF
. | TRBJ2-1 | . | TRBV6-5 | TGTGCCAGCAATCCAACTAGTAGCTCCTACAATGAGCAGTTCTTC | CASNPTSSSYNEQFF
. | TRBJ1-2 | . | TRBV21-1 | TGTGCCAGCAGCTCAAGGGAAGGGGCCTGTGGCTACACCTTC | CASSSREGACGYTF
. | TRBJ2-2 | TRBD2 | TRBV10-3 | TGTGCCATCAGTAGAACGACTAGCGGCACCGGGGAGCTGTTTTTT | CAISRTTSGTGELFF
. | TRBJ2-1 | . | TRBV7-7 | TGTGCCAGCAGCTTATCCCCCTCAGGAGGTTACAATGAGCAGTTCTTC | CASSLSPSGGYNEQFF
. | TRBJ2-7 | TRBD2 | TRBV28 | TGTGCCAGCAGTTTCTCCGGGGGGAGTTACGAGCAGTACTTC | CASSFSGGSYEQYF
. | TRBJ2-1 | . | TRBV5-1 | TGCGCCAGCAGCCGAGACTTCAATGAGCAGTTCTTC | CASSRDFNEQFF
. | TRBJ2-3 | TRBD2 | TRBV29-1 | TGCAGCGTTGAAAGGCTAGCGGGGCGGGGAGATACGCAGTATTTT | CSVERLAGRGDTQYF
. | TRBJ2-3 | TRBD2 | TRBV28 | TGTGCCAGCAGTTTAGGGGCTAGCGGGAGGGCCATGACAGATACGCAGTATTTT | CASSLGASGRAMTDTQYF
once | TRBJ1-1 | . | TRBV27 | TGTGCCAGCAGTTTATCGGGGCAGCGCCAAATAGACACTGAAGCTTTCTTT | CASSLSGQRQIDTEAFF
. | TRBJ1-1 | TRBD1 | TRBV25-1 | TGTGCCAGCAGTGAGTCCCGACAGGGCATGAACACTGAAGCTTTCTTT | CASSESRQGMNTEAFF
. | TRBJ1-2 | TRBD1 | TRBV10-3 | TGTGCCATCAGTGAGTACCGGGACAGGGAAATCCGCTACACCTTC | CAISEYRDREIRYTF
. | TRBJ2-2 | . | TRBV2 | TGTGCCAGCAGTGACACAGTATTTCAAGCCGGGGAGCTGTTTTTT | CASSDTVFQAGELFF
. | TRBJ2-1 | . | TRBV7-9 | TGTGCCAGCAGCCAGACGGGGGAGGCTGAGCAGTTCTTC | CASSQTGEAEQFF
. | TRBJ1-2 | . | TRBV6-6 | TGTGCCAGCAGTTACCTGGGCAGAAACTATGGCTACACCTTC | CASSYLGRNYGYTF
. | TRBJ1-3 | . | TRBV27 | TGTGCCAGCCTAAGGACAACCGGAAACACCATATATTTT | CASLRTTGNTIYF
. | TRBJ2-7 | TRBD2 | TRBV5-4 | TGTGCCAGCAGCTCTCTCCGGACTAGCGGTACCTACGAGCAGTACTTC | CASSSLRTSGTYEQYF
. | TRBJ2-5 | TRBD2 | TRBV30 | TGTGCCTGGAGCCCAGGACTAGCGGAAGAGACCCAGTACTTC | CAWSPGLAEETQYF
. | TRBJ2-3 | TRBD2 | TRBV23-1 | TGCGCCAGCAGTCAATCCAGGACTAGCGGTAAAATTAGCACAGATACGCAGTATTTT | CASSQSRTSGKISTDTQYF
. | TRBJ2-1 | TRBD2 | TRBV5-1 | TGCGCCAGCACCGTAAGGACTAGCGGGGTTGATGAGCAGTTCTTC | CASTVRTSGVDEQFF
. | TRBJ2-1 | TRBD2 | TRBV19 | TGTGCCAGTAGTATGGCCGGGAGGCGCGGTAGCTCCTACAATGAGCAGTTCTTC | CASSMAGRRGSSYNEQFF
. | TRBJ2-5 | TRBD2 | TRBV10-3 | TGTGCCATCAGTGAGTCGATAAGCCCCGGACTAGCGGGGAAGACCCAGTACTTC | CAISESISPGLAGKTQYF
. | TRBJ1-3 | TRBD1 | TRBV9 | TGTGCCAGCAGCGTTGACAGGGTTAGTTCTGGAAACACCATATATTTT | CASSVDRVSSGNTIYF
. | TRBJ1-4 | . | TRBV29-1 | TGCAGCGCTGAACTAAGGACAGCTTCTGCCGAAAAACTGTTTTTT | CSAELRTASAEKLFF
. | TRBJ2-1 | . | TRBV7-3 | TGTGCCAGCAGCCAGACTAGTCCCTCGAATGAGCAGTTCTTC | CASSQTSPSNEQFF
. | TRBJ2-7 | . | TRBV11-2 | TGTGCCAGCAGCTTAGGGACAACCTACGAGCAGTACTTC | CASSLGTTYEQYF
. | TRBJ1-1 | . | TRBV15 | TGTGCCACCAGCAGAGATCAGGGATCGGCTTTCTTT | CATSRDQGSAFF
few | TRBJ1-6 | TRBD1 | TRBV2 | TGTGCCAGTGGGGACAGGGACAGAGGAGCACCCCTCCACTTT | CASGDRDRGAPLHF
. | TRBJ1-4 | . | TRBV7-9 | TGTGCCAGCAGCTTCCTAGAAGAAAAACTGTTTTTT | CASSFLEEKLFF
. | TRBJ2-7 | . | TRBV7-2 | TGTGCCAGCAGCAACCGACTAAATTTGGGGATCTACGAGCAGTACTTC | CASSNRLNLGIYEQYF
. | TRBJ2-2 | TRBD1 | TRBV6-5 | TGTGCCAGCAGTTCCCCAGGGGGAGCTAGCACCGGGGAGCTGTTTTTT | CASSSPGGASTGELFF
. | TRBJ1-2 | . | TRBV18 | TGTGCCAGCTCGCAGGACAGCTCAGCTAACTATGGCTACACCTTC | CASSQDSSANYGYTF
. | TRBJ2-7 | . | TRBV4-1 | TGCGCCAGCAGCCAAGTAGAGAGCGCGACCTACGAGCAGTACTTC | CASSQVESATYEQYF
. | TRBJ2-7 | . | TRBV20-1 | TGCAGTGCTCACACAGGGCCCGAGCAGTACTTC | CSAHTGPEQYF
. | TRBJ2-5 | TRBD1 | TRBV11-2 | TGTGCCAGCAGCTCTCGCCCCGGACAGGGAGATCCCTCGAGAGAGACCCAGTACTTC | CASSSRPGQGDPSRETQYF
once | TRBJ2-7 | TRBD1 | TRBV6-6 | TGTGCCAGCAGCCCAACCGGGACAGGGGGCTTCGAGCAGTACTTC | CASSPTGTGGFEQYF
. | TRBJ1-1 | . | TRBV29-1 | TGCAGCGTTGGAAGGGGAGGCACTGAAGCTTTCTTT | CSVGRGGTEAFF
. | TRBJ2-7 | . | TRBV30 | TGTGCCTGGACCGGACGAGGAGGGCCCTCAGCCTACGAGCAGTACTTC | CAWTGRGGPSAYEQYF
. | TRBJ1-4 | . | TRBV5-4 | TGTGCCAGCAGCTTGGACGGAGCAACTAATGAAAAACTGTTTTTT | CASSLDGATNEKLFF
. | TRBJ1-1 | TRBD1 | TRBV28 | TGTGCCAGCAGTTTATTCCGGGACAGGACTGAAGCTTTCTTT | CASSLFRDRTEAFF
. | TRBJ1-4 | . | TRBV19 | TGTGCCAGTAGTCCCCGACAGCGGGCTAATGAAAAACTGTTTTTT | CASSPRQRANEKLFF
. | TRBJ2-1 | TRBD1 | TRBV5-1 | TGCGCCAGCAGCTTTTTACCGGGACAGGGGGATCGGGGCTCCTACAATGAGCAGTTCTTC | CASSFLPGQGDRGSYNEQFF
. | TRBJ2-5 | . | TRBV2 | TGTGCCAGCAACCCAACAGGGCTCTCGGAGACCCAGTACTTC | CASNPTGLSETQYF
. | TRBJ2-6 | . | TRBV2 | TGTGCCAGCAGTGCATCGACAGTTTCCTCTGGGGCCAACGTCCTGACTTTC | CASSASTVSSGANVLTF
. | TRBJ2-1 | TRBD2 | TRBV6-1 | TGTGCCAGCAGTGAAATACTAGCGTACAATGAGCAGTTCTTC | CASSEILAYNEQFF
. | TRBJ2-3 | . | TRBV2 | TGTGCCAGCAGTGAGGGTCTAGCTAGCACAGATACGCAGTATTTT | CASSEGLASTDTQYF
. | TRBJ1-1 | . | TRBV6-1 | TGTGCCAGCAGTGATAGGGGGGGCGCAGGCACTGAAGCTTTCTTT | CASSDRGGAGTEAFF
. | TRBJ1-1 | . | TRBV19 | TGTGCCAGTAGCCTTACATCGAACACTGAAGCTTTCTTT | CASSLTSNTEAFF
. | TRBJ2-7 | TRBD2 | TRBV11-3 | TGTGCCAGCAGCTTAGATAAGGGGCTTAGCGGGGTTTCCTACGAGCAGTACTTC | CASSLDKGLSGVSYEQYF
. | TRBJ1-4 | TRBD1 | TRBV29-1 | TGCAGCGTTCTTAAGGGACAGTCTAATGAAAAACTGTTTTTT | CSVLKGQSNEKLFF
. | TRBJ1-2 | TRBD1 | TRBV5-1 | TGCGCCAGCAGCGTAGGGGACAGCTATGGCTACACCTTC | CASSVGDSYGYTF